The sequence of this TCR beta chain was determined in a study of T cells in Graves' hyperthyroidism and ophthalmopathy. Amplification of TCR beta CDR3 regions was performed using RNA transcripts as template. Using the HTBI primer set, a first-round RT-PCR was run on the TCR CDR3. Each CDR3 protein is one row after TCRdb ran MiXCR on the multiplex PCR reads. The sample includes more than 500,000 distinct CDR3 sequences, roughly 16% of them seen just once. V gave up 3 bases and J gave up 4 bases, with 11 bases separating them. Per the germline V gene, CDR1 is ENHRY and CDR2 is SYGVKD. This CDR3 has 14 residues.

V gene TRBV10-3 combines with J gene TRBJ2-3, with D possibly being TRBD1 (5 bases). Material for sequencing was blood. This TCR was recovered from a woman aged 25 to 45 with Graves' ophthalmopathy. The CDR3 region is CAISDFLGADTQYF. CDR3 DNA sequence: TGTGCCATCAGTGATTTTCTAGGGGCAGATACGCAGTATTTT.